This T cell receptor beta chain was profiled in a study of breast tumors, draining lymph nodes, adjacent tissues (dated by TCRdb to the mid-2010s). For the study in its entirety: TCR beta repertoires were compared across tumor, adjacent nontumor tissue and axillary lymph nodes obtained from breast cancer patients. The study was designed to assess the relationships and possible T-cell exchange between tumor, surrounding tissue and draining lymph node repertoires in human breast cancer.

General conclusions and limits of the study: Tumor and nontumor tissue repertoires were significantly more similar in luminal-like than in basal-like breast cancer. The data were considered consistent with the idea that most tumor T cells come from the lymph node and then expand in tumor tissue. The conclusion that tumor T cells originate in lymph nodes was presented as consistent with a hypothesis rather than as directly demonstrated. Tumors showed preferential V and J gene usage, and their T-cell repertoire diversity fell below that of lymph nodes yet above that of nontumor tissue.

Reads for this sample came from an Illumina HiSeq 2000. Multiplex PCR amplification was used to build the TCR beta chain libraries. High-throughput sequencing was used to analyze the amplified TCR beta chain products. Using fastp at Q25 and MiXCR, TCRdb reprocessed the public reads and kept productive beta chains. When rows share a CDR3 protein, they turn into one entry using the most common DNA and genes. The sample data list around 120,000 distinct CDR3 sequences, and approximately 20% of these were observed just once. The ten largest clones represent less than 4% of the sample. The cysteine opens and the phenylalanine closes a CDR3 of 14 amino acids. The retained sequence is limited to the CDR3, 42 bases, with the frame set at the first base. V loses 6 bases at its end and J loses 4 bases; junction bases beyond the gene matches: 4. This clonotype was observed at least ten times. Its antigen target is currently unknown. It has no much larger one-base neighbor in the sample; base qualities were not kept.

The lymph node samples were taken from the axillary draining lymph nodes of breast cancer patients. The sequenced sample consisted of axillary lymph node tissue. The V and J segments used are TRBV12-3 or TRBV12-4 and TRBJ2-5, with 11 bases in between that match TRBD1. The source of this sequence is a female donor with breast cancer. Some clones in this sample may be carry-over from other donors' samples. The base sequence is TGTGCCAGCAGACTGGGACAGGGGGTAGAGACCCAGTACTTC. Translated, this is CASRLGQGVETQYF.